This TCR beta chain was identified in a study of control samples from healthy donors and cancer patients. V gave up 4 bases and J gave up 5 bases, with 15 bases separating them. Germline-derived CDR1 and CDR2 are SGHRS and YFSETQ. CDR3 length equals 14 residues. Method: immunoSEQ multiplex PCR; TCRdb's copy keeps in-frame clones and lacks some. The repertoire holds approximately 130,000 clones, about 90% seen once, with almost 40% in the top ten. The J gene is TRBJ1-2, the V gene TRBV5-1; TRBD1 is a possible D gene (6 bases). The specimen sequenced was blood. The sequence came from a man aged 50 to 60 in good health. In DNA, the CDR3 is TGCGCCAGCAGCCCGGACTTACAGGGATATGGCTACACCTTC. This gives the protein CASSPDLQGYGYTF.